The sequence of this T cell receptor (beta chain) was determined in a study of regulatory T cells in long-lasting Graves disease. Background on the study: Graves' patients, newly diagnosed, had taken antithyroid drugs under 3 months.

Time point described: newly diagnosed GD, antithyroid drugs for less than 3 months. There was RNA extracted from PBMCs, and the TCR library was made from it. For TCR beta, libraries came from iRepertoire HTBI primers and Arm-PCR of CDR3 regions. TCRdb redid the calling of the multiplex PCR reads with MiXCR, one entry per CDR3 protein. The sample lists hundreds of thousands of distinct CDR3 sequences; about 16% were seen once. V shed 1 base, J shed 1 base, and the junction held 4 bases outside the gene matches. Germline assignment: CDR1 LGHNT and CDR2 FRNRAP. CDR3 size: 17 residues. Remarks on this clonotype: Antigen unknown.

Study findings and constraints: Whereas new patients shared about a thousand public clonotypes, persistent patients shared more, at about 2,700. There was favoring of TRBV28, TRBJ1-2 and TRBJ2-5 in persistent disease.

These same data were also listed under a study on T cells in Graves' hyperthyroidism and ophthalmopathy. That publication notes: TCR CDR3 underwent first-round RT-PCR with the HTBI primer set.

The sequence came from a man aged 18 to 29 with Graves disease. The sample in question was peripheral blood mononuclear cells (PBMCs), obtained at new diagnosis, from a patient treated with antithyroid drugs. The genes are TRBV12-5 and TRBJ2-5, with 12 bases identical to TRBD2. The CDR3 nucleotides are TGTGCTAGTGGTTTGGGACTAGCGGGAGCCCTCCAAGAGACCCAGTACTTC. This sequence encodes CASGLGLAGALQETQYF.